The clone carrying this T cell receptor (beta chain) was seen only a few times. This record comes from a study of technical replicates of blood from several donors. Profiled with immunoSEQ multiplex PCR; TCRdb holds only in-frame clones, not every one. The sample yields 45,000 to 55,000 clones, approximately 94% seen once. This CDR3 contains 13 residues. With 6 bases clipped from V and 5 bases from J, the junction kept 4 bases outside the gene matches. Germline V lookup: CDR1 WSHSY, CDR2 SAAADI. The chain uses TRBV10-2 and TRBJ1-1; 9 bases map to TRBD1. Sequenced input: T cells isolated from PBMCs. This receptor was obtained from a human donor in good health. CDR3 protein: CASRRTGETEAFF. CDR3 coding DNA: TGCGCCAGCAGACGGACAGGGGAGACTGAAGCTTTCTTT.